The present T cell receptor beta chain was sequenced within a study of blood T cells in healthy people across ages. Concerning this clonotype: Its antigen is not known.

PCR was performed a second time for roughly 7 to 12 cycles using a sample-barcoded 5' primer and a J-beta primer mix. Every sample gave at least 2.5 million paired-end reads containing CDR3. TCRdb independently ran MiXCR on the 5' RACE reads; one entry per CDR3 protein. The table shows about 1.4 million distinct CDR3 sequences, with 55% to 75% occurring only once. General study results and limits: When one million T cells were used, diversity estimates were thought to be underestimates. Relative to aged donors, long-lived donors carried more naive CD4+ cells and displayed higher diversity. Roughly linear age-related decline in beta diversity appeared, significant by age 40.

This CDR3 is built from 18 residues. CDR1 and CDR2 from the germline V gene are LGHNT and FRNRAP. Unmatched junction bases numbered 17, after V lost 3 bases and J lost 5 bases. This TCR was recovered from a young man in good health. The chain combines TRBV12-5 with TRBJ1-1; 8 nucleotides agree with TRBD1. The source material was blood. CDR3 protein: CASGFPTARQGMVTEAFF. In DNA, the CDR3 is TGTGCTAGTGGTTTCCCAACCGCACGACAGGGGATGGTGACTGAAGCTTTCTTT.